This T cell receptor (beta chain) was identified during a study of cytomegalovirus exposure and HLA in healthy donors. The PCR made use of 60 Vbeta and 13 Jbeta primers. Only in-frame clones appear in the TCRdb table, and some are missing; sequencing was by immunoSEQ multiplex PCR. The sample holds fewer than 200,000 clones; about three quarters are singletons and the top ten take approximately 2.5%. Germline-derived CDR1 and CDR2 are MNHEY and SMNVEV (reference sequence). The CDR3 has 15 amino acids. The V and J ends lost 5 bases and 6 bases, in that order; junction bases with no gene match: 5. Sequenced input: PBMCs. The origin of this receptor is a woman aged 30 to 39 in good health and CMV-seronegative. V gene TRBV27 combines with J gene TRBJ2-5; 14 positions agree with TRBD2. CDR3 protein: CASSPGTSGSKTQYF. The CDR3 bases are TGTGCCAGCAGTCCAGGGACTAGCGGGAGTAAGACCCAGTACTTC.